This passage covers 30 T cell receptor beta chains from one sample sequenced in a study of a mutant IDH1 vaccine in newly diagnosed glioma. No antigen has been identified for these receptors. Specified time point: week 5, during vaccination. All doses held 300 ug of mutant IDH1 20-mer peptide, with topical imiquimod. This table comes from immunoSEQ multiplex PCR, and its TCRdb copy is limited to in-frame clones, with some not included. In the table there are tens of thousands of clones, approximately 83% of which are singletons. This sample comprised PBMCs, obtained from a glioma patient whose treatment included an IDH1 peptide vaccine. Receptors originate from a man between 40 and 49 years old with glioma.

V usage is TRBV27 and J usage is TRBJ1-1; the D is unclear. The V end was cut by 7 bases, the J end by 11 bases, with 14 bases between. Germline lookup yields CDR1 MNHEY and CDR2 SMNVEV (reference sequence). There are 11 residues in the CDR3. CDR3 residues: CASIPRVVAFF. DNA for the CDR3: TGTGCCAGCATTCCACGCGTGGTGGCTTTCTTT.

The chain is built from TRBV5-1 and TRBJ2-2; 10 positions match TRBD1. This CDR3 comprises 15 residues. Per germline, CDR1 SGHRS and CDR2 YFSETQ. V lost 4 bases, J lost 6 bases, and 6 bases stayed unmatched. The CDR3 nucleotides read TGCGCCAGCAGCGACAGGGGGCTGGGGGCCGGGGAGCTGTTTTTT. Translation: CASSDRGLGAGELFF.

The V gene is TRBV5-1, the J gene TRBJ2-1, with a possible D match to TRBD2 (7 bases). There are 16 residues in the CDR3. Trimming stripped 0 bases from V and 9 bases from J, with 19 bases between. Germline assignment: CDR1 SGHRS and CDR2 YFSETQ. For the CDR3, the DNA is TGCGCCAGCAGCTTGGTCTGGGGGGGCCGAAGAGGTGAGCAGTTCTTC. This sequence encodes CASSLVWGGRRGEQFF.

This chain connects TRBV5-4 to TRBJ1-2, with 7 bases identical to TRBD1. The trim removed 5 bases at V and 1 base at J, leaving 5 bases unmatched. The CDR3 runs 14 residues. Germline-derived CDR1 and CDR2 are SGHNT and YYREEE (reference sequence). The CDR3 DNA reads TGTGCCAGCAGTCGACAGGGAGTTAACTATGGCTACACCTTC. It specifies CASSRQGVNYGYTF.

This clone was seen a few times. The rearrangement links TRBV28 to TRBJ1-5; D possibly corresponds to TRBD1 (6 bases). Per the germline V gene, CDR1 is MDHEN and CDR2 is SYDVKM. V gave up 6 bases and J gave up 1 base, with 16 bases separating them. The length of the CDR3 is 16 residues. The CDR3 DNA reads TGTGCCAGCAGACAACACAGGGAAGGGAGCAATCAGCCCCAGCATTTT. It translates to CASRQHREGSNQPQHF. The variable domain in full, completed from reference TRBV28 and TRBJ1-5, reads DVKVTQSSRYLVKRTGEKVFLECVQDMDHENMFWYRQDPGLGLRLIYFSYDVKMKEKGDIPEGYSVSREKKERFSLILESASTNQTSMYLCASRQHREGSNQPQHFGDGTRLSIL.

This chain connects TRBV5-1 to TRBJ2-5, with no clear D. This CDR3 has 13 amino acids. V was trimmed by 0 bases and J by 5 bases, leaving 8 bases between them. The germline CDR1 and CDR2 sequences are SGHRS and YFSETQ. In DNA form, the CDR3 reads TGCGCCAGCAGCTTGGTTATTTGGGAGACCCAGTACTTC. It yields the protein CASSLVIWETQYF.

This clone was detected only once. CDR3 sequence (DNA): TGTGCCAGCAGCTTTGGGACAGGGGGCACCGAGCAGTACTTC. Translating gives CASSFGTGGTEQYF. The genes are TRBV5-6 and TRBJ2-7; 12 bases align to TRBD1. Germline assignment: CDR1 SGHDT and CDR2 YYEEEE. Trimming removed 2 bases from V and 6 bases from J; junction bases left unmatched: 3. The CDR3 extends over 14 amino acids. The whole variable domain, filled in from reference TRBV5-6 and TRBJ2-7, reads DAGVTQSPTHLIKTRGQQVTLRCSPKSGHDTVSWYQQALGQGPQFIFQYYEEEERQRGNFPDRFSGHQFPNYSSELNVNALLLGDSALYLCASSFGTGGTEQYFGPGTRLTVT.

J is TRBJ2-7 and V is TRBV7-9; 10 bases line up with TRBD2. V lost 2 bases, J lost 0 bases, and 4 bases stayed unmatched. Germline values: CDR1 SEHNR, CDR2 FQNEAQ (reference sequence). The CDR3 is made up of 16 amino acids. The CDR3 sequence: CASSLYASGSSYEQYF. The DNA of the CDR3 is TGTGCCAGCAGCTTATATGCTAGCGGGAGCTCCTACGAGCAGTACTTC.

This clone appeared once. The V call is TRBV28, the J call TRBJ1-3; a weak D match, TRBD1 (5 bases). V was cut by 5 bases and J by 0 bases, with 14 bases left in between. The CDR3 totals 16 residues. CDR1 and CDR2 from the germline V gene are MDHEN and SYDVKM. This CDR3 reads CASSRPRRGSGNTIYF. For the CDR3, the DNA is TGTGCCAGCAGTAGACCCAGGAGGGGCTCTGGAAACACCATATATTTT.

V is TRBV28 and J is TRBJ1-5; D gene unclear. The CDR3 has 16 residues. Per the germline V gene, CDR1 is MDHEN and CDR2 is SYDVKM. With 7 bases removed from V and 3 bases from J, the gap between germline ends came to 19 bases. Written as DNA, the CDR3 is TGTGCCAGCAATTTCATTCCCGCCGGCTACAATCAGCCCCAGCATTTT. Residues: CASNFIPAGYNQPQHF.

The chain carries TRBV28 and TRBJ1-5, with 9 bases fitting TRBD1. V lost 6 bases, J lost 6 bases, and 6 bases stayed unmatched. The germline V gene encodes CDR1 MDHEN and CDR2 SYDVKM. This CDR3 spans 14 amino acids. The CDR3 sequence: CASRGTGNSQPQHF. CDR3 DNA sequence: TGTGCCAGCAGAGGGACAGGGAATAGTCAGCCCCAGCATTTT.

The V call is TRBV21-1, the J call TRBJ2-5; the table's D call, TRBD1, was not checked against the DNA. TRBV21-1 is a pseudogene segment. There are 13 residues in the CDR3. The CDR3 nucleotides are TGTGCCAGCAGCATGGCAGACCAAGAGACCCAGTACTTC. Translated: CASSMADQETQYF.

The rearrangement links TRBV7-9 to TRBJ2-7, with TRBD1 identical over 7 bases. The CDR3 runs 15 residues. The germline CDR1 and CDR2 sequences are SEHNR and FQNEAQ (reference sequence). After removal of 7 bases from V and 1 base from J, the junction contained 10 bases not matched to a gene. Here the CDR3 reads CASTPGDRASYEQYF. DNA for the CDR3: TGTGCCAGCACCCCCGGTGACAGGGCTTCCTACGAGCAGTACTTC.

The CDR3 region has the DNA TGTGCCAGTACCCCAGGGGGCCTCTATGGCTACACCTTC. Its translation is CASTPGGLYGYTF. The chain couples TRBV19 to TRBJ1-2; 8 nucleotides line up with TRBD1. After removal of 7 bases from V and 4 bases from J, the junction contained 5 bases not matched to a gene. Germline values: CDR1 LNHDA, CDR2 SQIVND (reference sequence). The CDR3 sequence is 13 residues long.

J is TRBJ1-2 and V is TRBV4-1, with 12 bases fitting TRBD1. The CDR3 is 15 amino acids. The V segment lost 5 bases and the J segment 5 bases; nucleotides outside the gene matches: 6. CDR1 is MGHRA and CDR2 is YSYEKL in the germline V gene. CDR3 DNA: TGCGCCAGCAGCAAAGGGACAGGGGGCTTTTATGGCTACACCTTC. It encodes CASSKGTGGFYGYTF.

This clone was found a few times. The V and J genes are TRBV6-6 and TRBJ1-1; D ambiguous. Trimming took 6 bases from V and 0 from J, leaving 17 bases between them. CDR3 length: 16 amino acids. CDR1 MNHNY and CDR2 SVGAGI come from the germline V gene (reference sequence). This CDR3 is CASRPTQEGVNTEAFF. The CDR3 region has the DNA TGTGCCAGCAGACCGACCCAGGAGGGTGTGAACACTGAAGCTTTCTTT.

This clone occurred a few times. The gene calls are TRBV5-6 and TRBJ2-7; 13 bases line up with TRBD2. V trimming: 0 bases; J trimming: 8 bases; junction bases outside the gene matches: 11. CDR1 and CDR2 (germline): SGHDT, YYEEEE. The CDR3 covers 17 residues. CDR3 in amino acids: CASSLDIRGTSGVKQYF. DNA for the CDR3: TGTGCCAGCAGCTTGGATATCCGTGGGACTAGCGGGGTGAAGCAGTACTTC.

The chain couples TRBV9 to TRBJ2-5; TRBD1 is a possible D gene (6 bases). CDR1 and CDR2 (germline): SGDLS, YYNGEE. V was pared by 3 bases and J by 4 bases, with 13 bases between. The CDR3 sequence is 14 residues long. The CDR3 region has the DNA TGTGCCAGCAGCGCTGGGGGCAGGGTAGAGACCCAGTACTTC. It codes for CASSAGGRVETQYF. Supplemented by reference TRBV9 and TRBJ2-5, the full variable domain reads DSGVTQTPKHLITATGQRVTLRCSPRSGDLSVYWYQQSLDQGLQFLIQYYNGEERAKGNILERFSAQQFPDLHSELNLSSLELGDSALYFCASSAGGRVETQYFGPGTRLLVL.

V usage is TRBV5-3 and J usage is TRBJ2-3; D possibly corresponds to TRBD1 (5 bases). TRBV5-3 is noted as an ORF with a role that remains uncertain. V lost 0 bases and J 2 bases, leaving 13 bases between the germline ends. This CDR3 spans 16 amino acids. CDR3 amino acids: CARSLEDTGNTDTQYF. CDR3 nucleotides: TGTGCCAGAAGCTTGGAGGACACCGGAAACACAGATACGCAGTATTTT.

The chain links TRBV19 to TRBJ2-1, with a weak D call TRBD2 (6 bases). Germline assignment: CDR1 LNHDA and CDR2 SQIVND (reference sequence). The V end lost 2 bases, the J end lost 9 bases, and 14 bases lay between the germline ends. This CDR3 is 14 amino acids long. CDR3 sequence (DNA): TGTGCCAGTAGTATAACCGGGAGTAGAGGTGAGCAGTTCTTC. It specifies CASSITGSRGEQFF. Complete variable domain (other parts from reference TRBV19 and TRBJ2-1): DGGITQSPKYLFRKEGQNVTLSCEQNLNHDAMYWYRQDPGQGLRLIYYSQIVNDFQKGDIAEGYSVSREKKESFPLTVTSAQKNPTAFYLCASSITGSRGEQFFGPGTRLTVL.

The genes are TRBV30 and TRBJ1-5, with a possible D match to TRBD1 (6 bases). The germline V gene has CDR1 GTSNPN and CDR2 SVGIG (reference sequence). The V and J ends lost 1 base and 4 bases respectively, with 17 bases between them. The CDR3 has 16 residues. CDR3 in DNA: TGTGCCTGGAGTGGATCGGGCAGGGGAGGGAATCAGCCCCAGCATTTT. This gives the protein CAWSGSGRGGNQPQHF.

V is TRBV7-2 and J is TRBJ2-3; no clear D. The V end lost 4 bases, the J end lost 4 bases, and 9 bases lay between the germline ends. Germline-derived CDR1 and CDR2 are SGHTA and FQGNSA. This CDR3 contains 13 residues. The CDR3 is CASSSIVADTQYF. DNA for the CDR3: TGTGCCAGCAGCTCCATAGTGGCAGATACGCAGTATTTT.

The J gene is TRBJ2-1, the V gene TRBV7-2; D is undetermined. V gave up 3 bases and J gave up 8 bases, with 11 bases separating them. Looked up from germline, CDR1 is SGHTA and CDR2 is FQGNSA. CDR3 length: 13 amino acids. CDR3 loop: CASSFGQVHEQFF. In DNA, the CDR3 is TGTGCCAGCAGCTTTGGCCAGGTCCATGAGCAGTTCTTC.

V and J are TRBV18 and TRBJ2-7; TRBD2 matches at 7 bases. Per the germline V gene, CDR1 is KGHSH and CDR2 is LQKENI. This CDR3 comprises 15 residues. V shed 8 bases, J shed 5 bases, and the junction held 15 bases outside the gene matches. The CDR3 protein is CASTNSPGGSNEQYF. The CDR3 coding sequence is TGTGCCAGCACTAATTCGCCGGGAGGATCGAACGAGCAGTACTTC.

The V gene is TRBV28, the J gene TRBJ2-3; a weak D match, TRBD1 (6 bases). CDR3 length: 15 amino acids. Trimming took 5 bases from V and 0 from J, leaving 12 bases between them. Germline CDR1 is MDHEN and CDR2 is SYDVKM. The CDR3 protein is CASSMGAGSTDTQYF. The DNA of the CDR3 is TGTGCCAGCAGTATGGGGGCGGGTAGCACAGATACGCAGTATTTT.

The chain couples TRBV6-5 to TRBJ2-7; possibly TRBD1 for D (5 bases). This CDR3 spans 15 amino acids. Trimming removed 6 bases from V and 2 bases from J, with 17 bases in between. From germline, CDR1 is MNHEY and CDR2 SVGAGI. CDR3 DNA: TGTGCCAGCAGAACGGGCAGGGCAGCTACCTACGAGCAGTACTTC. Protein sequence: CASRTGRAATYEQYF.

V is TRBV5-4 and J is TRBJ2-2; 11 bases fit TRBD2. Germline-derived CDR1 and CDR2 are SGHNT and YYREEE (reference sequence). V lost 1 base to trimming and J lost 6 bases; unmatched junction nucleotides: 2. The CDR3 consists of 15 residues. CDR3 region: CASSLPSGGSGELFF. In DNA form, the CDR3 reads TGTGCCAGCAGCTTGCCTAGCGGGGGGTCCGGGGAGCTGTTTTTT.

This clone was seen a handful of times. CDR3 amino acids: CASSTETGLGYNEQFF. The CDR3 nucleotides are TGTGCCAGTAGTACTGAAACAGGGCTGGGCTACAATGAGCAGTTCTTC. This chain links TRBV19 with TRBJ2-1; D perhaps matches TRBD1 (6 bases). The CDR3 spans 16 residues. V was cut by 4 bases and J by 3 bases, with 16 bases left in between. The germline V gene encodes CDR1 LNHDA and CDR2 SQIVND (reference sequence).

This chain joins TRBV18 and TRBJ2-1; 8 nucleotides agree with TRBD2. This CDR3 is built from 13 residues. Germline CDR1 is KGHSH and CDR2 is LQKENI. V was clipped by 7 bases and J by 6 bases; unmatched bases: 5. CDR3 protein: CASFAGGGNEQFF. The CDR3 coding sequence is TGTGCCAGCTTCGCGGGAGGTGGCAATGAGCAGTTCTTC.

The chain carries TRBV5-1 and TRBJ1-5; TRBD1 matches 8 bases. The CDR3 loop spans 15 amino acids. Germline V CDR1 and CDR2: SGHRS, YFSETQ. Trimming removed 4 bases from V and 2 bases from J; junction bases left unmatched: 5. The CDR3 here is CASSPGQGGNQPQHF. The CDR3, as DNA: TGCGCCAGCAGCCCCGGACAGGGTGGCAATCAGCCCCAGCATTTT.